This TCR beta chain was sequenced for a study of early T cells in non-severe SARS-CoV-2 infection. Study details: Alpha and beta chains were unpaired, from unsorted whole-blood bulk RNA. Overall study results and limits: There was a bias toward anti-spike CD8 responses in VDJdb matching, which missed private and CD4 specificities.

The table lists this clonotype with a few counts. Its antigen is unknown. Each cDNA molecule carried a unique molecular identifier. TCRdb independently ran MiXCR on the 5' RACE reads; one entry per CDR3 protein. The sample lists about 66,000 distinct CDR3 sequences, around 14% occurring once. CDR1 and CDR2 from the germline V gene are MNHNS and SASEGT. There are 12 residues in the CDR3. V shed 6 bases and J shed 7 bases, with 13 bases lying between them. Material for sequencing was whole blood. The V gene is TRBV6-1, the J gene TRBJ2-7, with D tentatively TRBD1 (5 bases). The TCR sequence derives from an adult who was a healthcare worker with PCR-confirmed SARS-CoV-2 infection or an uninfected control (not recorded which). The CDR3 DNA is TGTGCCAGCAGCGAGACAGTTCGGGAGCAGTACTTC. Amino acids: CASSETVREQYF.